This is a list of T cell receptor beta chains from one sample in a study of blood T cell repertoires in COVID-19. The table came from immunoSEQ multiplex PCR; TCRdb's copy has only in-frame clones and leaves some out. The sample holds about 440,000 clones, roughly 88% seen once. Sequenced material: PBMCs or T cells enriched from blood (not recorded which). Receptors originate from a man in his late teens or twenties who had recovered from COVID-19. Both conserved end residues are part of each CDR3. D genes are given only for firm matches. Clone sizes are given selectively: once, few, many, or a class where the clone is expanded.

size: -
V: TRBV9
J: TRBJ1-4
D: -
DNA: TGTGCCAGCAGTGGGGGCCTTAATGAAAAACTGTTTTTT
CDR3: CASSGGLNEKLFF

size: -
V: TRBV9
J: TRBJ1-2
D: -
DNA: TGTGCCAGCAGCGTAGCCCTCGTCGGGAGTCGAGGCTACACCTTC
CDR3: CASSVALVGSRGYTF

size: -
V: TRBV12-2
J: TRBJ2-3
D: -
DNA: TGTGCAAGTCGCTTACGGGAGGGCCCAGATACGCAGTATTTT
CDR3: CASRLREGPDTQYF

size: -
V: TRBV6-5
J: TRBJ1-2
D: -
DNA: TGTGCCAGCAGTTACGGAGGGGGCTACACCTTC
CDR3: CASSYGGGYTF

size: -
V: TRBV7-6
J: TRBJ1-3
D: -
DNA: TGTGCCAGCAGCTTAGACCCTCCAGGGTCACAATCTGGAAACACCATATATTTT
CDR3: CASSLDPPGSQSGNTIYF

size: -
V: TRBV5-5
J: TRBJ2-1
D: -
DNA: TGTGCCAGCGACGATCCTAGTGGAGACCGTTTCTACAATGAGCAGTTCTTC
CDR3: CASDDPSGDRFYNEQFF

size: -
V: TRBV19
J: TRBJ2-2
D: TRBD2
DNA: TGTGCCAGTAGTAGGCTAGCGGGGGGAATTCCCGGGGAGCTGTTTTTT
CDR3: CASSRLAGGIPGELFF

size: -
V: TRBV7-9
J: TRBJ1-2
D: TRBD1
DNA: TGTGCCAGCAGCCCGAGGGACAGAGGAGGCTACACCTTC
CDR3: CASSPRDRGGYTF

size: once
V: TRBV28
J: TRBJ2-7
D: -
DNA: TGTGCCAGCAGTTTCCCCCTTGAGTACGAGCAGTACTTC
CDR3: CASSFPLEYEQYF

size: -
V: TRBV29-1
J: TRBJ1-2
D: TRBD1
DNA: TGCAGCGCACGTTGGACAGGGGGCTATGGCTACACCTTC
CDR3: CSARWTGGYGYTF

size: -
V: TRBV15
J: TRBJ2-2
D: -
DNA: TGTGCCACCAGCAGAGACAGGACGAACACCGGGGAGCTGTTTTTT
CDR3: CATSRDRTNTGELFF

size: -
V: TRBV6-1
J: TRBJ2-7
D: TRBD1
DNA: TGTGCCAGCAGTGAGGAGACAGGGAAGGACTACGAGCAGTACTTC
CDR3: CASSEETGKDYEQYF

size: -
V: TRBV3-1/TRBV3-2
J: TRBJ1-3
D: TRBD1
DNA: TGTGCCAGCAGCCGCTCCGGGACAGCCTCTGGAAACACCATATATTTT
CDR3: CASSRSGTASGNTIYF

size: -
V: TRBV30
J: TRBJ2-7
D: -
DNA: TGTGCCTGGAGTTCGAGGGACTACGAGCAGTACTTC
CDR3: CAWSSRDYEQYF

size: -
V: TRBV6-5
J: TRBJ1-4
D: -
DNA: TGTGCCAGCAGGGCAGGGCCTAATGAAAAACTGTTTTTT
CDR3: CASRAGPNEKLFF

size: -
V: TRBV7-3
J: TRBJ2-7
D: -
DNA: TGTGCCAGCAGCCCTAATGACAAGACCCACGAGCAGTACTTC
CDR3: CASSPNDKTHEQYF

size: -
V: TRBV6-5
J: TRBJ2-7
D: TRBD1
DNA: TGTGCCAGCAGAATCGGGACAGGGGATTACGAGCAGTACTTC
CDR3: CASRIGTGDYEQYF

size: once
V: TRBV5-1
J: TRBJ1-3
D: -
DNA: TGCGCCAGCAGCTCAGACTCTGGAAACACCATATATTTT
CDR3: CASSSDSGNTIYF

size: -
V: TRBV27
J: TRBJ2-7
D: -
DNA: TGTGCCAGCAGTATGACTAAATACTCCTACGAGCAGTACTTC
CDR3: CASSMTKYSYEQYF

size: -
V: TRBV12-5
J: TRBJ1-1
D: -
DNA: TGTGCTAGTGGACCCTTTAACCAGGGGACTGAAGCTTTCTTT
CDR3: CASGPFNQGTEAFF

size: -
V: TRBV27
J: TRBJ2-1
D: TRBD2
DNA: TGTGCCAGCAGTTTATTTTCCCCGGGACTAGCGGGAGTGGATGAGCAGTTCTTC
CDR3: CASSLFSPGLAGVDEQFF

size: few
V: TRBV2
J: TRBJ2-3
D: TRBD2
DNA: TGTGCCAGCAGACCTACTAGCGGGAGCTGGGATACGCAGTATTTT
CDR3: CASRPTSGSWDTQYF

size: -
V: TRBV21-1
J: TRBJ1-1
D: -
DNA: TGTGCCAGCAGCATTAGACGGAGGGGAGGGACAGGACTGAACACTGAAGCTTTCTTT
CDR3: CASSIRRRGGTGLNTEAFF

size: -
V: TRBV19
J: TRBJ1-6
D: -
DNA: TGTGCCAGTAGTATGGTACAGACCTATAATTCACCCCTCCACTTT
CDR3: CASSMVQTYNSPLHF

size: -
V: TRBV24-1
J: TRBJ1-5
D: TRBD1
DNA: TGTGCCACCAGGGGGACAGGGTCGGAACAGCCCCAGCATTTT
CDR3: CATRGTGSEQPQHF

size: -
V: TRBV30
J: TRBJ1-1
D: -
DNA: TGTGCCTGGAGTAGCGCGGCTGAAGCTTTCTTT
CDR3: CAWSSAAEAFF

size: -
V: TRBV3-1/TRBV3-2
J: TRBJ1-6
D: -
DNA: TGTGCCAGCAGCCAACGACAGGTCTTTAATTCACCCCTCCACTTT
CDR3: CASSQRQVFNSPLHF

size: -
V: TRBV11-2
J: TRBJ1-6
D: -
DNA: TGTGCCAGCAGCCAACCGAGTAATTCACCCCTCCACTTT
CDR3: CASSQPSNSPLHF

size: -
V: TRBV6-5
J: TRBJ2-7
D: -
DNA: TGTGCCAGCAGTTACGACAGCCATTACGAGCAGTACTTC
CDR3: CASSYDSHYEQYF

size: -
V: TRBV4-1
J: TRBJ2-3
D: -
DNA: TGCGCCAGCAGCCAAGAGGGGCCTAGCACAGATACGCAGTATTTT
CDR3: CASSQEGPSTDTQYF

size: -
V: TRBV29-1
J: TRBJ1-1
D: TRBD1
DNA: TGCAGCGTTGGGGGACAGTACACTGAAGCTTTCTTT
CDR3: CSVGGQYTEAFF

size: few
V: TRBV5-8
J: TRBJ2-2
D: TRBD2
DNA: TGTGCCACCTGGGGGACTAGCGGGGCCCCCGGGGAGCTGTTTTTT
CDR3: CATWGTSGAPGELFF

size: -
V: TRBV6-5
J: TRBJ1-2
D: TRBD1
DNA: TGTGCCAGCAGCCCCGACAGGGGGGGAGGCTACACCTTC
CDR3: CASSPDRGGGYTF

size: -
V: TRBV11-1
J: TRBJ2-7
D: TRBD2
DNA: TGTGCCAGCAGCTTAGTACCTAGCGGGAGCCACGAGCAGTACTTC
CDR3: CASSLVPSGSHEQYF

size: -
V: TRBV18
J: TRBJ1-2
D: -
DNA: TGTGCCAGCTCACACGATACTCAGGGGAGGGATGGCTACACCTTC
CDR3: CASSHDTQGRDGYTF

size: -
V: TRBV7-9
J: TRBJ2-7
D: TRBD1
DNA: TGTGCCAGCAGCTTAGCGAGACAGGGGCGCACCTACGAGCAGTACTTC
CDR3: CASSLARQGRTYEQYF

size: -
V: TRBV18
J: TRBJ2-5
D: -
DNA: TGTGCCAGCTCACCGATAGGACAGCAAGAGACCCAGTACTTC
CDR3: CASSPIGQQETQYF

size: -
V: TRBV3-1/TRBV3-2
J: TRBJ2-3
D: TRBD2
DNA: TGTGCCAGCAGCCACGGGACTAGCGGGAGGGTGGATACGCAGTATTTT
CDR3: CASSHGTSGRVDTQYF

size: -
V: TRBV9
J: TRBJ2-7
D: -
DNA: TGTGCCAGCAGCCCAAGCGACAAGGCCCCAGTGTGGGGGGAGTCTCTAGGGGCCTACGAGCAGTACTTC
CDR3: CASSPSDKAPVWGESLGAYEQYF

size: few
V: TRBV27
J: TRBJ1-6
D: TRBD1
DNA: TGTGCCAGCAGTCCCAACGACAGGGCAAAGAGAAATTCACCCCTCCACTTT
CDR3: CASSPNDRAKRNSPLHF

size: once
V: TRBV5-6
J: TRBJ2-1
D: TRBD2
DNA: TGTGCCAGCAGCCAGCGGACTAGCGGGGTGGCCCCACTCAATGAGCAGTTCTTC
CDR3: CASSQRTSGVAPLNEQFF

size: few
V: TRBV7-8
J: TRBJ1-1
D: -
DNA: TGTGCCAGCAGCGGCAGGGTATCTACTGAAGCTTTCTTT
CDR3: CASSGRVSTEAFF

size: -
V: TRBV30
J: TRBJ2-1
D: -
DNA: TGTGCCTGGAGTCCGGCCGGAGGGGTTAAGCAGTTCTTC
CDR3: CAWSPAGGVKQFF

size: -
V: TRBV4-1
J: TRBJ2-7
D: TRBD2
DNA: TGCGCCAGCAGCCAAGTGACGGGAGGGCCCTACGAGCAGTACTTC
CDR3: CASSQVTGGPYEQYF

size: -
V: TRBV11-2
J: TRBJ2-3
D: TRBD2
DNA: TGTGCCAGCAGCTTAGAGGGAGCGGGAGGGCCTATTACAGATACGCAGTATTTT
CDR3: CASSLEGAGGPITDTQYF

size: -
V: TRBV18
J: TRBJ1-3
D: -
DNA: TGTGCCAGCTCACCCGACAGCCCTGGAAACACCATATATTTT
CDR3: CASSPDSPGNTIYF

size: -
V: TRBV11-3
J: TRBJ1-1
D: -
DNA: TGTGCCAGCAGCCGCGGGGGGACTGAAGCTTTCTTT
CDR3: CASSRGGTEAFF

size: -
V: TRBV30
J: TRBJ1-4
D: -
DNA: TGTGCCTGGGCAGGGGCTGCAAATGAAAAACTGTTTTTT
CDR3: CAWAGAANEKLFF

size: few
V: TRBV19
J: TRBJ1-2
D: -
DNA: TGTGCCAGTAGTGCAGGATTGGGCTATGGCTACACCTTC
CDR3: CASSAGLGYGYTF

size: -
V: TRBV19
J: TRBJ1-5
D: -
DNA: TGTGCCAGTAGACCGGGACAATATAGCAATCAGCCCCAGCATTTT
CDR3: CASRPGQYSNQPQHF